The entry that follows covers one T cell receptor (beta chain) sequence. The antigen is unknown. Sorted naive or memory CD4+ cells met CEF peptides for 10 days. TCRdb's table, derived via immunoSEQ multiplex PCR, lists solely in-frame clones and lacks some. Among over 35,000 clones listed, 60% to 80% were seen once. The sample comes from a study of CD4 T cells in relation to SARS-CoV-2 and coronaviruses. Study-wide background: Crossreactive spike epitopes shared across donors were mapped to their HLA restriction. Points from the study as a whole: Culture-expanded clones reflect memory recall rather than primary priming during culture.

CDR1 LNHDA and CDR2 SQIVND come from the germline V gene (reference sequence). Trimming removed 6 bases from V and 3 bases from J, with 12 bases in between. This CDR3 spans 14 amino acids. The sequence derives from an adult with COVID-19. Sequenced input: memory CD4+ T cells from PBMCs, cultured in vitro. V gene TRBV19 combines with J gene TRBJ2-1, with D tentatively TRBD1 (6 bases). This chain's CDR3 is CASRSDRLYNEQFF. The DNA of the CDR3 is TGTGCCAGTAGGTCTGACAGGCTCTACAATGAGCAGTTCTTC.